This entry lists 2 T cell receptor beta chains sequenced from one sample in a study of CD8 T cells in ankylosing spondylitis. General observations from the study: Seemingly characteristic of ankylosing spondylitis blood was a TCR beta motif consisting of roughly 8 highly homologous variants.

TCRdb used MiXCR to reprocess the 5' RACE reads, holding one entry per CDR3 protein. The table shows over 600,000 distinct CDR3 sequences, with roughly 20% occurring only once. Which antigens these TCRs recognize remains unknown. The sample was blood, either unsorted or a sorted T cell fraction (not recorded which). All receptors derive from a male donor with ankylosing spondylitis.

This clonotype was detected only a few times. The chain recombines TRBV13 with TRBJ2-3, with TRBD2 matching over 10 bases. The germline V gene has CDR1 PRHDT and CDR2 FYEKMQ (reference sequence). With V trimmed by 2 bases and J by 6 bases, 8 bases remained unmatched. This CDR3 has 16 amino acids. The CDR3 region is CASSLWLAGDSDTQYF. CDR3 sequence (DNA): TGTGCCAGCAGCTTATGGCTAGCGGGGGACAGTGATACGCAGTATTTT.

V and J are TRBV20-1 and TRBJ1-3; 7 bases are a match to TRBD1. Germline CDR1 DFQATT, CDR2 SNEGSKA (reference sequence). The CDR3 covers 14 residues. J lost 0 bases, V lost 5 bases, and 4 bases had no gene match. As DNA, the CDR3 is TGCAGTGCTTGGGACAGTTACTCTGGAAACACCATATATTTT. This encodes CSAWDSYSGNTIYF.